The clone carrying this TCR beta chain was observed at least ten times. What it binds is unknown. These data are taken from a study of T cells in Graves' hyperthyroidism and ophthalmopathy. Findings of the study overall: Model output signaled ophthalmopathy a median about 6.3 months ahead of onset. A model built on 13 V-J features separated ophthalmopathy from stable hyperthyroidism. Blood also held most thyroid clonotypes expanded beyond 0.001.

TCR beta CDR3 region amplification was performed from RNA transcripts. The HTBI primer set was used in a first-round RT-PCR of the TCR CDR3. One entry per CDR3 protein, called by TCRdb with MiXCR from the multiplex PCR reads. The sample comprises about 95,000 distinct CDR3 sequences, approximately 40% of which are singletons, and around 9.6% rests with the top ten. Each patient was aged 18 to 65 and had newly diagnosed hyperthyroidism of under 2 months' duration. This sequence was found in a woman under 40 with Graves' hyperthyroidism. The sample taken for sequencing was peripheral blood or thyroid tissue (not recorded which).

The CDR3 reads CASRVAGRYSYEQYF. DNA of the CDR3: TGTGCCAGCAGGGTGGCCGGGAGGTACTCCTACGAGCAGTACTTC. The chain has TRBV6-4 and TRBJ2-7; TRBD2 matches at 7 bases. In germline, CDR1 is MRHNA, CDR2 SNTAGT. CDR3 length equals 15 residues. V lost 6 bases and J lost 0; bases outside the gene matches: 8.